One sample yielded the 30 T cell receptor beta chains listed below, sequenced in a study of immune heterogeneity within non-small cell lung tumors. Amplification of the TCR beta CDR3 was achieved through multiplex PCR with 32 V and 13 J primers. TCRdb re-called the multiplex PCR reads with MiXCR, one entry per CDR3 protein. This table has under 3,500 distinct CDR3 sequences, 45% appearing once. Samples each supplied around 640 ng of bulk tumor genomic DNA as template. Several biopsies per primary tumor were taken during surgery, spaced as far apart as possible. Curative operations were performed on patients who had untreated, newly diagnosed non-small cell lung cancer. The sample comprised lung tumor tissue. These receptors were obtained from a man aged 55 to 70 with non-small cell lung cancer.

This clonotype was recorded a few times. This chain uses TRBV18 with TRBJ2-1, with 7 bases fitting TRBD2. V shed 3 bases and J 10 bases; nucleotides not matched to a gene: 9. Germline CDR1 is KGHSH and CDR2 is LQKENI. There are 14 residues in the CDR3. CDR3 in DNA: TGTGCCAGCTCACCTTTGGGCGGGAGTGAGGAGCAGTTCTTC. This translates into CASSPLGGSEEQFF.

This clonotype was seen a single time. The V call is TRBV12-3 or TRBV12-4, the J call TRBJ1-1, with 9 bases that match TRBD1. This CDR3 spans 14 amino acids. V shed 9 bases, J shed 4 bases, and the junction held 9 bases outside the gene matches. The CDR3 loop is CASSQGARGTEAFF. CDR3 coding DNA: TGTGCCAGTTCACAGGGGGCGCGGGGCACTGAAGCTTTCTTT.

By sample share, this clonotype is medium-sized. The V gene is TRBV11-2, the J gene TRBJ2-5; possibly TRBD1 or TRBD2 for D (5 bases each). This CDR3 contains 15 residues. CDR1 and CDR2 (germline): SGHAT, FQNNGV. V was pared by 5 bases and J by 5 bases, with 18 bases between. CDR3 sequence reads: CASSTAQGTLETQYF. The CDR3 DNA reads TGTGCCAGCAGCACCGCACAAGGGACCCTGGAGACCCAGTACTTC.

By frequency in the sample, this clonotype is large. The gene calls are TRBV4-1 and TRBJ2-1; 8 bases agree with TRBD2. CDR3 length: 15 amino acids. The germline V gene has CDR1 MGHRA and CDR2 YSYEKL. Germline trimming cut 2 bases from V and 3 bases from J; bases unmatched to any gene: 3. For the CDR3, the DNA is TGCGCCAGCAGCCAACAAGCGGGGGACTACAATGAGCAGTTCTTC. Translation gives CASSQQAGDYNEQFF.

The sample holds a few counts of this clonotype. The chain carries TRBV6-2 or TRBV6-3 and TRBJ2-1, with D uncertain. This CDR3 region has 11 residues. Germline V CDR1 and CDR2: MNHEY, SVGEGT. With 5 bases removed from V and 9 bases from J, the gap between germline ends came to 8 bases. The CDR3 reads CASSSLLEQFF. The CDR3 nucleotides read TGTGCCAGCAGTAGTTTGCTTGAGCAGTTCTTC.

Judged by abundance, this clonotype is medium-sized. At one boundary the junction diverges from the germline segment, which might be a read error. The chain joins TRBV15 to TRBJ1-2, with D hard to call. The CDR3 totals 15 residues. Germline loops: CDR1 LNHNV, CDR2 YYDKDF (reference sequence). CDR3 in DNA: TGTGCCACCAGCGGAGATCCCAGAAATCCCTATGGCTACACCTTC. This codes for CATSGDPRNPYGYTF.

The chain joins TRBV3-1 to TRBJ2-7, with 12 bases that match TRBD2. V was pared by 4 bases and J by 7 bases, with 8 bases of the junction left unmatched. Germline V gene data show CDR1 as LGHDT and CDR2 as YNNKEL (reference sequence). There are 15 residues in the CDR3. The CDR3 region is CASSPPLAGGGEQYF. CDR3 coding DNA: TGTGCCAGCAGCCCCCCACTAGCGGGAGGTGGAGAGCAGTACTTC.

This clonotype has only a few counts. The chain uses TRBV7-9 and TRBJ1-1; D is unresolved. The CDR3 length is 12 residues. The V gene's germline CDR1 is SEHNR and CDR2 FQNEAQ (reference sequence). V was clipped by 3 bases and J by 5 bases, with 7 bases between them. The CDR3 spells CASSLSGTEAFF. DNA for the CDR3: TGTGCCAGCAGCTTGAGCGGGACTGAAGCTTTCTTT.

Points on this clonotype: Its ends do not fully match the called genes, so a read error is possible. This chain links TRBV12-3 or TRBV12-4 with TRBJ2-2; TRBD1 might be the D (7 bases). CDR3 size: 17 residues. The CDR3 is CASSPRTGVTNTGGLFF. The CDR3 DNA is TGTGCCAGCAGTCCCCGGACAGGAGTCACGAACACCGGGGGGCTGTTTTTT.

This clonotype came up a few times. This chain links TRBV6-5 with TRBJ1-1; tentative D call: TRBD1 (6 bases). Deletions cut 2 bases from V and 5 bases from J, with 12 bases between. This CDR3 spans 14 amino acids. Germline V gene data show CDR1 as MNHEY and CDR2 as SVGAGI. The CDR3 loop reads CASSYKTGRTEAFF. The CDR3 DNA reads TGTGCCAGCAGTTACAAGACAGGACGGACTGAAGCTTTCTTT.

This rearrangement joins TRBV5-6 to TRBJ2-3, with 14 bases fitting TRBD2. Germline CDR1 and CDR2: SGHDT and YYEEEE. The CDR3 sequence is 17 residues long. Trimming removed 4 bases from V and 6 bases from J; junction bases left unmatched: 10. CDR3 nucleotides: TGTGCCAGCAGCCCGGGACTAGCGGGAGCCCCAGGGGATACGCAGTATTTT. Protein: CASSPGLAGAPGDTQYF.

By frequency in the sample, this clonotype is medium-sized. The chain uses TRBV4-1 and TRBJ2-3, with a tentative D call TRBD2 (6 bases). The germline V gene encodes CDR1 MGHRA and CDR2 YSYEKL. This CDR3 has 16 residues. V was trimmed by 4 bases and J by 6 bases, leaving 20 bases between them. CDR3: CASSPTGGATRDTQYF. CDR3 coding DNA: TGCGCCAGCAGCCCTACAGGCGGGGCCACCCGTGATACGCAGTATTTT.

For this clonotype: A much bigger clone sits one base away, suggesting this may be a read error. The chain has TRBV7-2 and TRBJ1-4; D is perhaps TRBD1 (6 bases). CDR1 and CDR2 (germline): SGHTA, FQGNSA. This CDR3 region has 15 residues. Trimming cost V 1 base and J 5 bases, with 11 bases left between them. CDR3 residues: CASSLGGTSNEKLFF. As DNA, the CDR3 is TGTGCCAGCAGCTTAGGAGGGACATCAAATGAAAAACTGTTTTTT. Full variable domain (missing parts from reference TRBV7-2 and TRBJ1-4): GAGVSQSPSNKVTEKGKDVELRCDPISGHTALYWYRQSLGQGLEFLIYFQGNSAPDKSGLPSDRFSAERTGGSVSTLTIQRTQQEDSAVYLCASSLGGTSNEKLFFGSGTQLSVL.

By sample share, this clonotype is medium-sized. The chain uses TRBV30 and TRBJ1-1; D unresolved. Germline-derived CDR1 and CDR2 are GTSNPN and SVGIG (reference sequence). V lost 1 base and J 5 bases, leaving 11 bases between the germline ends. The CDR3 has 13 residues. CDR3: CAWSALPGTEAFF. The CDR3 nucleotides are TGTGCCTGGAGTGCCCTACCGGGTACTGAAGCTTTCTTT.

This clonotype is deemed medium-sized. This rearrangement joins TRBV7-3 to TRBJ2-7; D is perhaps TRBD1 (5 bases). The CDR3 covers 15 residues. Germline loops: CDR1 SGHTA, CDR2 FQGTGA. The ends were cut back, 0 bases at V and 5 bases at J, with 14 bases in the middle. The CDR3 DNA is TGTGCCAGCAGCTTAACTACCAAGGGGTTCCACGAGCAGTACTTC. Translated, it gives CASSLTTKGFHEQYF. Full variable domain (remainder filled in from reference TRBV7-3 and TRBJ2-7): GAGVSQTPSNKVTEKGKYVELRCDPISGHTALYWYRQSLGQGPEFLIYFQGTGAADDSGLPNDRFFAVRPEGSVSTLKIQRTERGDSAVYLCASSLTTKGFHEQYFGPGTRLTVT.

The chain joins TRBV6-2 or TRBV6-3 to TRBJ1-1; the match to TRBD1 covers 8 bases. CDR1 and CDR2 (germline): MNHEY, SVGEGT. The length of the CDR3 is 16 residues. With V trimmed by 5 bases and J by 6 bases, 14 bases remained unmatched. The CDR3 DNA reads as TGTGCCAGCAGTCGAAAGGTCCCGACAGGGGTGGCTGAAGCTTTCTTT. Its translation is CASSRKVPTGVAEAFF.

This chain links TRBV19 with TRBJ2-2; maybe TRBD1 (6 bases). V lost 5 bases and J lost 0, with 13 bases in between. Germline-derived CDR1 and CDR2 are LNHDA and SQIVND (reference sequence). The CDR3 consists of 16 residues. The CDR3: CASSAQGRTNTGELFF. The CDR3 region has the DNA TGTGCCAGTAGTGCCCAGGGGCGAACGAACACCGGGGAGCTGTTTTTT.

This rearrangement joins TRBV20-1 to TRBJ2-7, with TRBD1 matching 8 bases. The CDR3 runs to 11 residues. The V gene end was trimmed by 6 bases and the J gene end by 6 bases; junction bases not matched to a gene: 4. Per germline, CDR1 DFQATT and CDR2 SNEGSKA (reference sequence). CDR3 nucleotides: TGCAGTGCGAGGACAGGGTCCGAGCAGTACTTC. Its translation is CSARTGSEQYF.

For this clonotype: A single base separates this from a much larger clone, so it may be a read error. This chain joins TRBV19 and TRBJ2-2, with D perhaps matching TRBD2 (5 bases). Germline CDR1 and CDR2: LNHDA and SQIVND (reference sequence). This CDR3 is 12 amino acids long. DNA for the CDR3: TGTGCCAGTCTCGATCACACCGGGGAGATGTTTTTT. Translated, it gives CASLDHTGEMFF. The complete variable domain, with remaining parts taken from reference TRBV19 and TRBJ2-2, reads DGGITQSPKYLFRKEGQNVTLSCEQNLNHDAMYWYRQDPGQGLRLIYYSQIVNDFQKGDIAEGYSVSREKKESFPLTVTSAQKNPTAFYLCASLDHTGEMFFGEGSRLTVL.

In this sample, this clonotype is medium-sized (0.01 to 0.1%). This rearrangement joins TRBV7-9 to TRBJ2-3; D is possibly TRBD1 (6 bases). Germline CDR1 reads SEHNR; CDR2 reads FQNEAQ (reference sequence). Trimming took off 4 bases at V and 5 bases at J, with 7 bases between the two ends. The length of the CDR3 is 12 residues. CDR3 DNA: TGTGCCAGCAGCTCGGACAGAGATACGCAGTATTTT. It yields the protein CASSSDRDTQYF. Full variable domain (outside the CDR3, taken from reference TRBV7-9 and TRBJ2-3): DTGVSQNPRHKITKRGQNVTFRCDPISEHNRLYWYRQTLGQGPEFLTYFQNEAQLEKSRLLSDRFSAERPKGSFSTLEIQRTEQGDSAMYLCASSSDRDTQYFGPGTRLTVL.

By share, this clonotype ranks as medium-sized. The gene calls are TRBV7-9 and TRBJ1-1; TRBD1 aligns across 8 bases. The CDR3 sequence is 12 residues long. V was pared by 2 bases and J by 11 bases, with 4 bases of the junction left unmatched. From germline, CDR1 is SEHNR and CDR2 FQNEAQ (reference sequence). CDR3 loop: CASSLQGAGAFF. The DNA for the CDR3 is TGTGCCAGCAGCTTACAGGGGGCTGGGGCTTTCTTT.

This clonotype rates as medium-sized. The gene calls are TRBV6-1 and TRBJ1-5; TRBD1 matches 7 bases. The V gene's germline CDR1 is MNHNS and CDR2 SASEGT. Germline trimming cut 5 bases from V and 4 bases from J; bases unmatched to any gene: 5. The CDR3 consists of 14 residues. CDR3 loop: CASSTRQGNQPQHF. For the CDR3, the DNA is TGTGCCAGCAGTACCAGACAGGGAAATCAGCCCCAGCATTTT.

The chain employs TRBV11-1 and TRBJ2-3, with 7 nucleotides matching TRBD1. This CDR3 is built from 14 residues. Germline values: CDR1 SGHAT, CDR2 FQDESV (reference sequence). The V and J ends lost 10 bases and 2 bases, in that order; junction bases with no gene match: 9. CDR3 loop: CATRDSRNTDTQYF. The CDR3 DNA follows: TGTGCCACCAGGGACAGCAGAAACACAGATACGCAGTATTTT. The full variable domain, its missing parts supplied by reference TRBV11-1 and TRBJ2-3, is EAEVAQSPRYKITEKSQAVAFWCDPISGHATLYWYRQILGQGPELLVQFQDESVVDDSQLPKDRFSAERLKGVDSTLKIQPAELGDSAMYLCATRDSRNTDTQYFGPGTRLTVL.

This clonotype was detected a few times. The V and J genes are TRBV6-1 and TRBJ2-3; TRBD1 matches at 7 bases. V was clipped by 5 bases and J by 0 bases; unmatched bases: 8. CDR1 is MNHNS, CDR2 SASEGT, per germline. This CDR3 contains 16 residues. CDR3 sequence (DNA): TGTGCCAGCAGTTACTTACAGGGGCGAAGCACAGATACGCAGTATTTT. Translated, it gives CASSYLQGRSTDTQYF.

This clonotype is categorized as medium-sized. The chain combines TRBV19 with TRBJ2-1; a possible D gene is TRBD1 (6 bases). Between the trimmed V and J ends, which lost 6 bases and 0 bases, there was a span of 15 bases. The CDR3 is 16 amino acids. Germline-derived CDR1 and CDR2 are LNHDA and SQIVND (reference sequence). The DNA of the CDR3 is TGTGCCAGTAGCCCGTCTAGGGGGAGCTCCTACAATGAGCAGTTCTTC. Encoded protein: CASSPSRGSSYNEQFF.

On this clonotype itself: This could be a read error, since a much larger clone is one nucleotide away. V gene TRBV9 combines with J gene TRBJ2-3; possibly TRBD1 for D (6 bases). The germline CDR1 and CDR2 sequences are SGDLS and YYNGEE. CDR3 size: 15 residues. Trimming removed 2 bases from V and 0 bases from J, with 10 bases in between. The CDR3 DNA reads as TGTGCCAGCAGCGTCTGGGACAAGAGCACAGATACGCAGTATTTT. Amino acid sequence: CASSVWDKSTDTQYF.

Notes on this clonotype: A much larger clone differs by one base, so this may be a read error. The chain employs TRBV9 and TRBJ2-5; a possible D gene is TRBD2 (6 bases). This CDR3 has 12 amino acids. The germline V gene encodes CDR1 SGDLS and CDR2 YYNGEE. The CDR3 nucleotides are TGTGTCAGCAGCCTCGGAGGGGAGACCCAGTACTTC. Translating gives CVSSLGGETQYF.

This clonotype is labeled medium-sized. CDR3 bases: TGTGCCAGCAGCCCCGACCTGACAGGGGGTGGCTACACCTTC. Translation: CASSPDLTGGGYTF. V usage is TRBV7-8 and J usage is TRBJ1-2; 9 bases are a match to TRBD1. The CDR3 has 14 amino acids. V gave up 5 bases and J gave up 7 bases; unmatched junction bases: 8. Germline CDR1 and CDR2: SGHVS and FQNEAQ.

The rearrangement uses TRBV15 and TRBJ2-7, with TRBD2 matching over 7 bases. The length of the CDR3 is 14 residues. Germline values: CDR1 LNHNV, CDR2 YYDKDF (reference sequence). J gave up 4 bases and V 5 bases, and 8 bases lay outside the gene matches. CDR3 sequence: CATSGGGDRYEQYF. In nucleotides, the CDR3 is TGTGCCACCAGCGGGGGGGGAGATAGATACGAGCAGTACTTC.

This clonotype ranks as medium-sized. The genes are TRBV20-1 and TRBJ1-5; 8 positions agree with TRBD1. The V gene end was trimmed by 5 bases and the J gene end by 2 bases; junction bases not matched to a gene: 8. Germline-derived CDR1 and CDR2 are DFQATT and SNEGSKA (reference sequence). This CDR3 has 15 residues. The DNA for the CDR3 is TGCAGTGCTGAAGATCCGGGACAGGGCAATCAGCCCCAGCATTTT. Protein: CSAEDPGQGNQPQHF.